Shown below are 17 T cell receptor beta chains from a single sample sequenced in a study of TIL therapy for anti-PD-1-resistant metastatic lung cancer. Specified time point: pre-treatment sample, taken before nivolumab and TIL therapy. This was the immunoSEQ v3 assay. Libraries were prepared by immunoSEQ multiplex PCR; TCRdb keeps only in-frame clonotypes and omits some of them. The sample carries about 60,000 clones, under 75% recorded once. The sequencing used blood, collected at baseline. These receptors came from a person aged 25 to 85 with non-small cell lung cancer.

The chain carries TRBV7-9 and TRBJ2-3; TRBD2 is a possible D gene (6 bases). The germline V gene encodes CDR1 SEHNR and CDR2 FQNEAQ (reference sequence). V was trimmed by 5 bases and J by 0 bases, leaving 9 bases between them. This CDR3 region has 14 residues. In DNA, the CDR3 is TGTGCCAGCAGCCATAGCGGAAGCACAGATACGCAGTATTTT. As protein: CASSHSGSTDTQYF.

The chain uses TRBV6-6 and TRBJ2-7; possible D gene TRBD1, 5 bases. Germline loops: CDR1 MNHNY, CDR2 SVGAGI (reference sequence). This CDR3 has 14 residues. V lost 5 bases to trimming and J lost 3 bases, with 14 bases between them. CDR3 in amino acids: CASSTMDINYEQYF. DNA of the CDR3: TGTGCCAGCAGTACCATGGACATTAACTACGAGCAGTACTTC.

The chain links TRBV4-1 to TRBJ2-2, with D perhaps assigned TRBD1 or TRBD2 (6 bases each). CDR1 MGHRA and CDR2 YSYEKL come from the germline V gene. CDR3 length: 15 residues. Trimming removed 3 bases at V and 2 bases at J, with 10 bases between. CDR3 DNA: TGCGCCAGCAGCCAGATCGGGGGCAACACCGGGGAGCTGTTTTTT. It specifies CASSQIGGNTGELFF.

V is TRBV27 and J is TRBJ1-2; D is ambiguous. Trimming took off 1 base at V and 7 bases at J, with 10 bases between the two ends. The CDR3 contains 13 residues. Germline CDR1 reads MNHEY; CDR2 reads SMNVEV (reference sequence). In DNA form, the CDR3 reads TGTGCCAGCAGTTTATTGGAGGGCCGTGGCTACACCTTC. Protein product: CASSLLEGRGYTF.

This chain uses TRBV28 with TRBJ1-6; possible D gene TRBD1, 5 bases. Trimming shortened V by 7 bases and J by 3 bases, and 19 bases separated the two germline ends. Germline lookup yields CDR1 MDHEN and CDR2 SYDVKM. This CDR3 region has 17 residues. The CDR3 nucleotides read TGTGCCAGCACCTGGGGGGGGAATAGCGTCTATAATTCACCCCTCCACTTT. It codes for CASTWGGNSVYNSPLHF.

The chain joins TRBV6-4 to TRBJ2-5; 8 nucleotides line up with TRBD2. Germline V CDR1 and CDR2: MRHNA, SNTAGT. V lost 2 bases and J lost 3; bases outside the gene matches: 20. The CDR3 contains 20 residues. Here the CDR3 reads CASSDAKPPSGSGRKETQYF. In nucleotides, the CDR3 is TGTGCCAGCAGTGACGCGAAACCACCCTCGGGAAGCGGGAGAAAAGAGACCCAGTACTTC.

The genes are TRBV6-5 and TRBJ1-2, with a possible D match to TRBD1 (6 bases). The CDR3 totals 15 residues. Germline values: CDR1 MNHEY, CDR2 SVGAGI. The V and J ends lost 5 bases and 2 bases respectively, with 15 bases between them. The CDR3 reads CASSPRTDVNYGYTF. In DNA, the CDR3 is TGTGCCAGCAGTCCCCGGACAGATGTAAACTATGGCTACACCTTC.

The chain couples TRBV28 to TRBJ1-2, with TRBD1 identical over 7 bases. Germline V gene data show CDR1 as MDHEN and CDR2 as SYDVKM. The V gene end was trimmed by 5 bases and the J gene end by 0 bases; junction bases not matched to a gene: 3. This CDR3 contains 14 residues. The CDR3 DNA is TGTGCCAGCAGTCCCACAGGGGCTAACTATGGCTACACCTTC. Its translation is CASSPTGANYGYTF.

As concerns this clone: Sequence at one end of the junction differs from germline and may be a read error. The chain joins TRBV7-6 to TRBJ2-1; 10 positions match TRBD2. Germline lookup yields CDR1 SGHVS and CDR2 FNYEAQ. This CDR3 is 14 amino acids long. Here the CDR3 reads CASSLAGVGDEQFF. CDR3 sequence (DNA): TGTGCCAGCAGCCTAGCGGGAGTGGGGGATGAGCAGTTCTTC.

The V call is TRBV2, the J call TRBJ2-5; 8 nucleotides line up with TRBD1. The CDR3 runs to 14 residues. V trimming: 6 bases; J trimming: 5 bases; junction bases outside the gene matches: 8. CDR1 and CDR2 from the germline V gene are SNHLY and FYNNEI. CDR3 nucleotide sequence: TGTGCCAGCAGCCTAAAAAGACAGGGGGAGACCCAGTACTTC. Encoded protein: CASSLKRQGETQYF.

This clone was detected once. The chain employs TRBV11-2 and TRBJ2-7; D is unresolved. The V end was cut by 0 bases, the J end by 4 bases, with 7 bases between. The CDR3 extends over 13 amino acids. Germline CDR1 reads SGHAT; CDR2 reads FQNNGV. DNA for the CDR3: TGTGCCAGCAGCTTAGAAAGCGATTACGAGCAGTACTTC. This translates into CASSLESDYEQYF.

The rearrangement uses TRBV6-5 and TRBJ2-2; D unclear. V lost 6 bases to trimming and J lost 3 bases, with 5 bases between them. CDR1 and CDR2 from the germline V gene are MNHEY and SVGAGI. This CDR3 has 12 residues. The CDR3 sequence: CASRRYTGELFF. DNA of the CDR3: TGTGCCAGCAGGAGATACACCGGGGAGCTGTTTTTT.

This clone was seen more than once but under ten times. For the CDR3, the DNA is TGTGCCACGAAGCAGGATTTGAACACTGAAGCTTTCTTT. It specifies CATKQDLNTEAFF. V is TRBV10-3 and J is TRBJ1-1; no clear D gene. CDR1 and CDR2 (germline): ENHRY, SYGVKD. Trimming pared 10 bases from V and 0 bases from J, leaving 12 bases between. There are 13 residues in the CDR3.

This clone was seen more than once but under ten times. The V and J genes are TRBV2 and TRBJ1-1; 9 bases are a match to TRBD1. Germline trimming cut 4 bases from V and 4 bases from J; bases unmatched to any gene: 1. The CDR3 length is 13 residues. CDR1 SNHLY and CDR2 FYNNEI come from the germline V gene. The chain's CDR3 is CASSVTGGTEAFF. The DNA for the CDR3 is TGTGCCAGCAGTGTGACAGGGGGCACTGAAGCTTTCTTT.

The chain uses TRBV9 and TRBJ2-7; D perhaps matches TRBD2 (5 bases). V dropped 0 bases and J dropped 7 bases, with 11 bases sitting between them. The CDR3 contains 13 residues. CDR1 and CDR2 from the germline V gene are SGDLS and YYNGEE. The CDR3 reads CASSVGGSGEQYF. The CDR3 DNA follows: TGTGCCAGCAGCGTAGGGGGATCGGGGGAGCAGTACTTC.

The V and J genes are TRBV11-2 and TRBJ2-3, with TRBD2 identical over 7 bases. Germline loops: CDR1 SGHAT, CDR2 FQNNGV. The V and J ends lost 4 bases and 1 base, in that order; junction bases with no gene match: 14. This CDR3 is built from 18 residues. CDR3 region: CASSSGWFREAGTDTQYF. The DNA for the CDR3 is TGTGCCAGCAGCTCGGGGTGGTTCCGGGAGGCGGGCACAGATACGCAGTATTTT. The full variable domain, completed using reference TRBV11-2 and TRBJ2-3, is EAGVAQSPRYKIIEKRQSVAFWCNPISGHATLYWYQQILGQGPKLLIQFQNNGVVDDSQLPKDRFSAERLKGVDSTLKIQPAKLEDSAVYLCASSSGWFREAGTDTQYFGPGTRLTVL.

The genes are TRBV19 and TRBJ2-1, with TRBD2 identical over 12 bases. The CDR3 sequence is 15 residues long. J was trimmed by 11 bases and V by 4 bases; bases with no gene match: 9. Looked up from germline, CDR1 is LNHDA and CDR2 is SQIVND (reference sequence). The CDR3 protein is CASSRLRLAGEQQFF. For the CDR3, the DNA is TGTGCCAGTAGTAGGTTGAGACTAGCGGGGGAGCAGCAGTTCTTC.